The rows below give T cell receptor beta chains drawn from one sample of a study. One entry per CDR3 protein, called by TCRdb with MiXCR from the RT-PCR reads. Of 550,000 to 750,000 distinct CDR3 sequences listed, 11% to 15% are singletons. The sample comprised memory CD4+ T cells from blood. These receptors all stem from a female donor in good health, serving as a healthy control. The CDR3 runs from the conserved cysteine through the conserved F or W. A D gene is named only where the DNA matches it firmly.

TRBV9	-	TRBJ2-3	CASSPGRYTDTQYF
TRBV6-5	-	TRBJ2-2	CASRTTRTANTGELFF
TRBV5-1	TRBD1	TRBJ2-5	CASSLHRDRGYGTQYF
TRBV7-9	-	TRBJ2-2	CASSQQENTGELFF
TRBV20-1	-	TRBJ2-7	CSAGGLLSSYEQYF
TRBV29-1	-	TRBJ2-3	CSVESTGFPPDTQYF
TRBV15	-	TRBJ1-2	CATSRDGFNYGYTF
TRBV29-1	-	TRBJ2-7	CSVVGYSGQSSYEQYF
TRBV5-1	TRBD1	TRBJ2-1	CASSRNTGGGSYNEQFF
TRBV5-5	-	TRBJ1-5	CASSTLGAKGNQPQHF
TRBV7-2	TRBD2	TRBJ2-7	CASSGRSGSHEQYF
TRBV12-3/TRBV12-4	-	TRBJ1-2	CASSLREAGGYTF
TRBV20-1	-	TRBJ2-7	CSARFDRFPYEQYF
TRBV24-1	-	TRBJ2-3	CATSDPTTDTQYF
TRBV24-1	TRBD2	TRBJ2-1	CATSGTSGTREQFF
TRBV27	TRBD1	TRBJ1-5	CASSSWDRGDQPQHF
TRBV12-3/TRBV12-4	-	TRBJ2-1	CASSTSGGYSYNEQFF
TRBV3-1	-	TRBJ2-3	CASSLRSGADTQYF
TRBV5-1	-	TRBJ2-3	CASSLAQELDTQYF
TRBV27	TRBD2	TRBJ2-5	CASGLAGGGETQYF
TRBV7-2	TRBD1	TRBJ1-5	CASRDRGENQPQHF
TRBV7-6	TRBD2	TRBJ2-1	CASSLQAGGSNEQFF
TRBV18	TRBD1	TRBJ1-3	CASSPATRDRAGNTIYF